This record looks at one TCR beta chain sequence and its context. This sample is part of a study of blood T cell repertoires in COVID-19. Study processing details: The assay estimated nucleated cells by amplifying reference gene primers. Sequencing was performed with immunoSEQ multiplex PCR; in TCRdb, only in-frame clones are kept and a portion is missing. For V, J and clone size, that table is used; D and trimming come from the DNA. The sample contains 430,000 or so clones, roughly 84% of which appear only once. Trimming at V came to 3 bases and at J to 4 bases, leaving 5 bases not matched to a gene. Per germline, CDR1 SGHVS and CDR2 FQNEAQ. This CDR3 is 15 amino acids long. Cohort allocation depended upon clinical history that participants reported.

The chain joins TRBV7-8 to TRBJ2-1, with 8 positions matching TRBD2. The clonotype was recovered from a woman aged 18-30 years who had been exposed to COVID-19. Material for sequencing was PBMCs or T cells enriched from blood (not recorded which). The CDR3 region is CASSLTGGLYNEQFF. In nucleotides, the CDR3 is TGTGCCAGCAGCTTGACGGGGGGGCTTTACAATGAGCAGTTCTTC.